The clone carrying this T cell receptor beta chain was counted a few times. Its matching antigen is unknown. An end of the junction differs from the germline gene, which may be a read error. The germline V gene has CDR1 SGHVS and CDR2 FNYEAQ. This CDR3 contains 14 residues. PBMCs, at least 7 million per sample, were isolated. The data stem from a study of blood T cells in healthy people across ages. Primers used in a second PCR of about 7 to 12 cycles were a sample-barcoded 5' primer and a J-beta primer mix. TCRdb re-called the 5' RACE reads with MiXCR, one entry per CDR3 protein. The data hold more than 1,000,000 distinct CDR3 sequences, with 20% to 25% observed a single time. Notes on the study in general: Donors of long life had a larger count of naive CD4+ cells and greater diversity than aged donors.

The sample also formed part of further work on T cells of mothers and their children. That source adds: Regardless of relatedness, pairs show thymic selection shaping TCR recombination output in a similar manner.

This TCR came from a girl aged 2 to 9 in good health. This chain joins TRBV7-6 and TRBJ2-7; 7 nucleotides align to TRBD2. Specimen: blood. CDR3 amino acids: CASSLEWGGDERYF. The CDR3 nucleotides are TGTGCCAGCAGCCTAGAGTGGGGGGGTGACGAGCGGTACTTC.